Shown below are 12 T cell receptor beta chains from a single sample sequenced in a study of shared clonotypes between healthy human individuals. Naive CD8 cells, CD45RO-negative and positively selected for CCR7, excluded terminally differentiated effector memory CD45RA+ cells. Repertoires were generated with immunoSEQ multiplex PCR, while TCRdb's copy carries only in-frame clones and drops some. The data hold about 600,000 clones, with roughly 98% observed a single time. Sequenced sample: naive CD8+ T cells sorted from blood. These receptors all come from a man younger than 45 in good health.

This chain joins TRBV5-6 and TRBJ2-7; 8 nucleotides agree with TRBD2. Germline CDR1 reads SGHDT; CDR2 reads YYEEEE. Trimming cost V 4 bases and J 3 bases; bases outside gene matches: 6. CDR3 size: 14 residues. CDR3: CASSAGGSVYEQYF. The DNA of the CDR3 is TGTGCCAGCAGCGCGGGGGGCTCCGTCTACGAGCAGTACTTC. Drawing the rest from reference TRBV5-6 and TRBJ2-7, the complete variable domain is DAGVTQSPTHLIKTRGQQVTLRCSPKSGHDTVSWYQQALGQGPQFIFQYYEEEERQRGNFPDRFSGHQFPNYSSELNVNALLLGDSALYLCASSAGGSVYEQYFGPGTRLTVT.

The gene calls are TRBV27 and TRBJ2-7; 9 bases fit TRBD1. The length of the CDR3 is 15 residues. Germline V lookup: CDR1 MNHEY, CDR2 SMNVEV (reference sequence). V lost 6 bases, J lost 3 bases, and 9 bases stayed unmatched. The CDR3 protein is CASSSTGGLIYEQYF. The CDR3 bases are TGTGCCAGCAGCTCGACAGGGGGGCTAATCTACGAGCAGTACTTC.

The chain joins TRBV12-5 to TRBJ2-7, with D perhaps TRBD1 or TRBD2 (5 bases each). V was clipped by 2 bases and J by 3 bases, with 20 bases between them. The CDR3 loop spans 17 amino acids. CDR1 and CDR2 (germline): LGHNT, FRNRAP. The CDR3 protein is CASGLPGEGENGYEQYF. CDR3 in DNA: TGTGCTAGTGGTTTGCCCGGGGAAGGGGAAAACGGCTACGAGCAGTACTTC.

The V and J genes are TRBV5-8 and TRBJ2-7; D is undetermined. V lost 0 bases, J lost 4 bases, and 11 bases lay in between. The CDR3 has 14 amino acids. Germline V gene lookup returns CDR1 SGHTS and CDR2 YDEGEE. The chain's CDR3 is CASSLAGHIYEQYF. CDR3 sequence (DNA): TGTGCCAGCAGCTTGGCCGGTCACATTTACGAGCAGTACTTC.

V gene TRBV28 combines with J gene TRBJ1-2; no definite D call. The germline gives CDR1 MDHEN, CDR2 SYDVKM. Trimming shortened V by 3 bases and J by 8 bases, and 19 bases separated the two germline ends. This CDR3 region has 15 residues. This CDR3 is CASSFPLERSWGYTF. CDR3 nucleotides: TGTGCCAGCAGTTTTCCGCTGGAGAGGAGCTGGGGCTACACCTTC.

The V gene is TRBV10-3, the J gene TRBJ1-2, with 7 bases lining up with TRBD1. Germline assignment: CDR1 ENHRY and CDR2 SYGVKD. With V trimmed by 6 bases and J by 1 base, 8 bases remained unmatched. The CDR3 has 15 amino acids. The CDR3 protein is CAISISGGDNYGYTF. As DNA, the CDR3 is TGTGCCATCAGCATCTCAGGGGGGGATAACTATGGCTACACCTTC.

V is TRBV2 and J is TRBJ2-2, with 14 bases lining up with TRBD2. With V trimmed by 3 bases and J by 6 bases, 3 bases remained unmatched. Germline V gene sequence: CDR1 SNHLY, CDR2 FYNNEI. This CDR3 has 16 residues. The CDR3 loop reads CASSEGLAGVPGELFF. The CDR3 bases are TGTGCCAGCAGTGAGGGACTAGCGGGAGTTCCCGGGGAGCTGTTTTTT.

J is TRBJ1-1 and V is TRBV14; D is undetermined. Trimming left V 1 base short and J 8 bases short, with 17 bases between. This CDR3 region has 15 residues. Germline CDR1 SGHDN, CDR2 FVKESK. This CDR3 is CASSQAARGRWEAFF. The CDR3 DNA follows: TGTGCCAGCAGCCAAGCAGCCCGCGGACGCTGGGAAGCTTTCTTT.

The J gene is TRBJ2-7, the V gene TRBV13; no reliable D call. The CDR3 covers 16 residues. Trimming took off 2 bases at V and 2 bases at J, with 16 bases between the two ends. The V gene's germline CDR1 is PRHDT and CDR2 FYEKMQ (reference sequence). The CDR3 sequence is CASSLRAEPEAYEQYF. The CDR3 DNA sequence: TGTGCCAGCAGCTTAAGGGCCGAACCGGAAGCCTACGAGCAGTACTTC.

V is TRBV28 and J is TRBJ2-7, with D maybe TRBD2 (5 bases). Trimming stripped 6 bases from V and 4 bases from J, with 19 bases between. The V gene's germline CDR1 is MDHEN and CDR2 SYDVKM. The CDR3 is 15 residues long. This CDR3 is CASSGVGGIVYEQYF. The CDR3 DNA is TGTGCCAGCAGCGGGGTCGGTGGGATTGTTTACGAGCAGTACTTC.

This chain joins TRBV11-2 and TRBJ1-2, with a tentative D call TRBD1 (6 bases). In germline, CDR1 is SGHAT, CDR2 FQNNGV. V gave up 2 bases and J gave up 2 bases, with 12 bases separating them. This CDR3 has 15 amino acids. CDR3 coding DNA: TGTGCCAGCAGCTTAACGGACAGCGAGAACTATGGCTACACCTTC. This codes for CASSLTDSENYGYTF.

The V and J genes are TRBV29-1 and TRBJ1-2; D gene ambiguous. The CDR3 spans 12 residues. V dropped 3 bases and J dropped 8 bases, with 13 bases sitting between them. The V gene's germline CDR1 is SQVTM and CDR2 ANQGSEA. CDR3 region: CSVEERGLGYTF. The CDR3, as DNA: TGCAGCGTTGAGGAGCGGGGTTTGGGCTACACCTTC. Full variable domain (rest looked up from reference TRBV29-1 and TRBJ1-2): SAVISQKPSRDICQRGTSLTIQCQVDSQVTMMFWYRQQPGQSLTLIATANQGSEATYESGFVIDKFPISRPNLTFSTLTVSNMSPEDSSIYLCSVEERGLGYTFGSGTRLTVV.